Each of the 5 T cell receptor beta chains below was sequenced from the same sample in a study of T cells in Graves' hyperthyroidism and ophthalmopathy. RNA transcripts yielded amplified TCR beta CDR3 regions. HTBI primers were employed in a first-round RT-PCR of the TCR CDR3. In TCRdb, the multiplex PCR reads were re-called with MiXCR into one record per CDR3 protein. This sample has roughly 240,000 distinct CDR3 sequences, with approximately 23% found just once. Material for sequencing was blood. These receptors all come from a middle-aged woman with Graves' ophthalmopathy.

This clonotype was seen at least ten times. The chain has TRBV10-3 and TRBJ2-5, with 9 bases aligning to TRBD2. Trimming removed 4 bases from V and 5 bases from J; junction bases left unmatched: 8. CDR1 is ENHRY, CDR2 SYGVKD, per germline. The CDR3 has 15 residues. The CDR3 sequence is CAISVVAGEVETQYF. The DNA of the CDR3 is TGTGCCATCAGTGTGGTAGCGGGAGAGGTGGAGACCCAGTACTTC.

This clonotype has ten or more counts. V usage is TRBV28 and J usage is TRBJ1-1; D gene ambiguous. The CDR3 extends over 11 amino acids. Germline V lookup: CDR1 MDHEN, CDR2 SYDVKM. Trimming shortened V by 6 bases and J by 2 bases, and 4 bases separated the two germline ends. This CDR3 is CASSSNTEAFF. In DNA form, the CDR3 reads TGTGCCAGCAGCTCTAACACTGAAGCTTTCTTT.

This clonotype was seen more than once but under ten times. V usage is TRBV6-5 and J usage is TRBJ1-1; D is uncertain. The germline gives CDR1 MNHEY, CDR2 SVGAGI. The CDR3 runs to 13 residues. V gave up 0 bases and J gave up 7 bases, with 9 bases separating them. CDR3 in amino acids: CASSYSVEVEAFF. The CDR3 DNA sequence: TGTGCCAGCAGTTACTCGGTGGAGGTTGAAGCTTTCTTT.

The chain recombines TRBV3-1 with TRBJ1-2, with D maybe TRBD1 (5 bases). The V end was cut by 4 bases, the J end by 6 bases, with 15 bases between. CDR3 size: 14 residues. Germline CDR1 and CDR2: LGHDT and YNNKEL (reference sequence). The CDR3 protein is CASSRASGLDGYTF. DNA for the CDR3: TGTGCCAGCAGCCGGGCCTCGGGACTTGATGGCTACACCTTC.

J is TRBJ1-3 and V is TRBV7-2; no reliable D call. The CDR3 totals 15 residues. The V and J ends lost 1 base and 4 bases respectively, with 11 bases between them. Germline V gene data show CDR1 as SGHTA and CDR2 as FQGNSA. CDR3 amino acids: CASSLGGSRGNTIYF. The CDR3 nucleotides are TGTGCCAGCAGCTTAGGAGGTTCGAGAGGAAACACCATATATTTT.